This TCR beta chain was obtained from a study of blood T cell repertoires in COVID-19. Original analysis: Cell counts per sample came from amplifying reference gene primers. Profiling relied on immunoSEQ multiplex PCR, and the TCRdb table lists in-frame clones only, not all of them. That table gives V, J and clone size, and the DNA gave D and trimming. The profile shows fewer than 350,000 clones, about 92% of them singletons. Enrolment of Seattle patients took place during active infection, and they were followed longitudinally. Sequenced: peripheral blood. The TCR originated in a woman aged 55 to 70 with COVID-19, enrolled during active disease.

The CDR3 protein is CSVGTGGDTGELFF. CDR3 nucleotide sequence: TGCAGCGTCGGGACAGGGGGCGACACCGGGGAGCTGTTTTTT. The rearrangement links TRBV29-1 to TRBJ2-2; 12 positions agree with TRBD1. J lost 3 bases, V lost 6 bases, and 2 bases had no gene match. Per germline, CDR1 SQVTM and CDR2 ANQGSEA. The CDR3 extends over 14 amino acids.